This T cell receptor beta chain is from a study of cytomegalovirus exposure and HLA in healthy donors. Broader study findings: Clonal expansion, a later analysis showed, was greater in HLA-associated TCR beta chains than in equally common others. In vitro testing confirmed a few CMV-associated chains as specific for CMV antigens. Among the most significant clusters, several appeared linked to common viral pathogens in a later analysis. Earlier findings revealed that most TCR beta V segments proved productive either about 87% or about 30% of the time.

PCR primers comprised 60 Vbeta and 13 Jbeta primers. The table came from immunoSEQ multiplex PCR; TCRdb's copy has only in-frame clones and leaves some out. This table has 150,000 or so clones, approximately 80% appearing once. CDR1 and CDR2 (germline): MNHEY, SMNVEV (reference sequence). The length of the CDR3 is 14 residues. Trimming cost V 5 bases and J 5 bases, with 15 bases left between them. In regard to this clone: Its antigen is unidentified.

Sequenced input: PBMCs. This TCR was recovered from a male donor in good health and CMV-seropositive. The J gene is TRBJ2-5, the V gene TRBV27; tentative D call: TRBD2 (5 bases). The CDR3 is CASSPRRPGETQYF. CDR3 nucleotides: TGTGCCAGCAGTCCCAGACGGCCGGGGGAGACCCAGTACTTC.